Described below is a single T cell receptor (beta chain) sequence and its context. TCRdb re-called the RT-PCR reads with MiXCR, one entry per CDR3 protein. The sample lists almost 700,000 distinct CDR3 sequences, 12% to 15% occurring once. The germline V gene has CDR1 SGHKS and CDR2 YYEKEE (reference sequence). V was shortened by 4 bases and J by 3 bases, with 13 bases between the two germline ends. CDR3 length equals 14 residues. The chain has TRBV5-5 and TRBJ1-2; D is undetermined. Specimen: memory CD4+ T cells from blood. This TCR derives from a female donor in good health, serving as a healthy control. CDR3 amino acids: CASSQVFQDYGYTF. The CDR3 coding sequence is TGTGCCAGCAGCCAAGTGTTCCAGGACTATGGCTACACCTTC. The full variable domain, rest sourced from reference TRBV5-5 and TRBJ1-2, is DAGVTQSPTHLIKTRGQQVTLRCSPISGHKSVSWYQQVLGQGPQFIFQYYEKEERGRGNFPDRFSARQFPNYSSELNVNALLLGDSALYLCASSQVFQDYGYTFGSGTRLTVV.